This record concerns one T cell receptor (beta chain) sequence. The antigen is unknown. The sample belongs to a study of blood T cells in healthy people across ages. Whole-study results and caveats: Comparison with aged donors showed that long-lived donors had more naive CD4+ cells and higher diversity.

The CDR3 runs 15 residues. With 7 bases clipped from V and 3 bases from J, the junction kept 10 bases outside the gene matches. Germline CDR1 and CDR2: MDHEN and SYDVKM. Each sample gave at least 6 million isolated PBMCs. Primed by a sample-barcoded 5' primer and a J-beta primer mix, a second PCR proceeded for about 6 to 12 cycles. Via MiXCR, TCRdb re-called the 5' RACE reads, giving one row per CDR3 protein. This sample has hundreds of thousands of distinct CDR3 sequences, with about three fifths found just once. The TCR sequence derives from a man aged 25 to 40 in good health. Sequencing input: blood. The chain uses TRBV28 and TRBJ1-2; 8 bases fit TRBD1. CDR3 sequence reads: CASTATGTGYYGYTF. In nucleotides, the CDR3 is TGTGCCAGCACCGCTACCGGGACAGGCTACTATGGCTACACCTTC.